This T cell receptor (beta chain) stems from a study of early T cells in non-severe SARS-CoV-2 infection. Broader study findings: A preference for anti-spike CD8 responses marked VDJdb matching, which missed private and CD4 specificities.

Details on this clonotype: The target antigen is unknown.

With 4 bases removed from V and 1 base from J, the gap between germline ends came to 14 bases. The CDR3 spans 17 residues. The germline gives CDR1 KGHSH, CDR2 LQKENI. A single record per CDR3 protein comes from TCRdb applying MiXCR to the 5' RACE reads. This sample carries over 95,000 distinct CDR3 sequences, roughly 17% of them seen once, and the ten largest clones take over 0.95%. The V call is TRBV18, the J call TRBJ1-6; D not certain. The receptor was derived from an adult who was a healthcare worker with PCR-confirmed SARS-CoV-2 infection or an uninfected control (not recorded which). Sequences were obtained from whole blood. Written as DNA, the CDR3 is TGTGCCAGCTCACTAACCGCGCCGGCATCCTATAATTCACCCCTCCACTTT. Protein sequence: CASSLTAPASYNSPLHF.